This T cell receptor beta chain was documented in a study of CD8+CD57+ T cells in acquired aplastic anemia. The use of genomic DNA as template underpinned the TCR beta VDJ and CDR3 profiling. TCRdb passed the reads through MiXCR, listing each CDR3 protein once. The sample lists some 170,000 distinct CDR3 sequences; under 55% were seen once. From germline, CDR1 is LNHNV and CDR2 YYDKDF (reference sequence). The V segment lost 0 bases and the J segment 1 base; nucleotides outside the gene matches: 4. This CDR3 has 16 residues. Patients who underwent sequencing had shown CD8+CD57+ cell expansion by flow cytometry. Patients had undergone no therapy by the time their blood was sampled.

V gene TRBV15 combines with J gene TRBJ2-7, with 9 bases lining up with TRBD1. The TCR originated in a human donor with aplastic anemia. The specimen was sorted CD4+, CD8+, or CD8+CD57+ T cells (not recorded which) from PBMCs. The CDR3, as DNA: TGTGCCACCAGCAGAGAGACAGGGGGAGAGTCCTACGAGCAGTACTTC. Encoded protein: CATSRETGGESYEQYF.